The 4 T cell receptor beta chains in this list originate from one sample, sequenced in a study of T cell responses to AZD1222 COVID-19 vaccine. TCRdb's copy holds only in-frame clones and misses some; the assay was immunoSEQ multiplex PCR. The data show fewer than 120,000 clones, 87% seen once. Sequenced here: peripheral blood, sampled on day 0 of AZD1222 vaccination. Every receptor here comes from an adult in good health.

The CDR3 DNA reads as TGTGCCAGTAGTATAGAGGAAGGGGAGGGACAGCCCCAGCATTTT. It codes for CASSIEEGEGQPQHF. This chain uses TRBV19 with TRBJ1-5; perhaps TRBD1 as D (5 bases). V was shortened by 0 bases and J by 7 bases, with 13 bases between the two germline ends. The CDR3 contains 15 residues. In germline, CDR1 is LNHDA, CDR2 SQIVND (reference sequence). Together with reference TRBV19 and TRBJ1-5, the CDR3 gives the full variable domain: DGGITQSPKYLFRKEGQNVTLSCEQNLNHDAMYWYRQDPGQGLRLIYYSQIVNDFQKGDIAEGYSVSREKKESFPLTVTSAQKNPTAFYLCASSIEEGEGQPQHFGDGTRLSIL.

The rearrangement joins TRBV10-1 to TRBJ1-1; D ambiguous. Germline V lookup: CDR1 WNHNN, CDR2 SYGVQD (reference sequence). The CDR3 totals 13 residues. The germline V and J ends were trimmed by 2 bases and 4 bases, with 8 bases remaining between them. The CDR3 region has the DNA TGCGCCAGCAGTGAGGCATCTGCCACTGAAGCTTTCTTT. It yields the protein CASSEASATEAFF.

The chain carries TRBV28 and TRBJ2-4; 7 bases line up with TRBD2. V was pared by 5 bases and J by 4 bases, with 14 bases of the junction left unmatched. This CDR3 comprises 17 residues. Germline CDR1 MDHEN, CDR2 SYDVKM. CDR3 in DNA: TGTGCCAGCAGTCCCCTCGGGGCGGGAGCTTTGAAAAACATTCAGTACTTC. It yields the protein CASSPLGAGALKNIQYF.

The chain recombines TRBV7-2 with TRBJ1-3; D ambiguous. The length of the CDR3 is 15 residues. V was cut by 1 base and J by 1 base, with 8 bases left in between. The germline V gene encodes CDR1 SGHTA and CDR2 FQGNSA. This chain's CDR3 is CASSLVTGSGNTIYF. Written as DNA, the CDR3 is TGTGCCAGCAGCTTAGTGACGGGATCTGGAAACACCATATATTTT.